Below, 6 T cell receptor beta chains from the same sample are listed, as sequenced in a study of tumor and adjacent non-tumor tissue in lung cancer. The template was RNA from unsorted bulk tissue. A modified ARM-PCR protocol with three rounds of nested PCR amplified TCRbeta. TCRdb re-called the multiplex PCR reads through MiXCR, storing one row per CDR3 protein. Of roughly 140,000 distinct CDR3 sequences in the sample, approximately 64% were seen once. Sequenced material: lung tumor tissue. The receptors shown here come from a man aged 60-69 years with small cell lung cancer.

Regarding this clonotype: Germline is not matched at one junction end, which may reflect a read error. The rearrangement uses TRBV11-3 and TRBJ2-5; D ambiguous. In germline, CDR1 is SGHNT, CDR2 YENEEA. The CDR3 consists of 13 residues. The CDR3 reads CAISSGYQETQYF. The CDR3 coding sequence is TGTGCCATCAGCTCAGGTTACCAAGAGACCCAGTACTTC. Full variable domain (remainder filled in from reference TRBV11-3 and TRBJ2-5): EAGVVQSPRYKIIEKKQPVAFWCNPISGHNTLYWYLQNLGQGPELLIRYENEEAVDDSQLPKDRFSAERLKGVDSTLKIQPAELGDSAVYLCAISSGYQETQYFGPGTRLLVL.

As concerns this clonotype: The junction departs from the called germline gene at one end, perhaps through a read error. J is TRBJ1-2 and V is TRBV7-9, with no clear D. The CDR3 is made up of 14 amino acids. The V gene's germline CDR1 is SEHNR and CDR2 FQNEAQ (reference sequence). DNA of the CDR3: TGTGTCAGCAGCGTGGACCGCCGTCCCTATGGCTACACCTTC. Its protein is CVSSVDRRPYGYTF. The entire variable domain, with the rest obtained from reference TRBV7-9 and TRBJ1-2, is as follows: DTGVSQNPRHKITKRGQNVTFRCDPISEHNRLYWYRQTLGQGPEFLTYFQNEAQLEKSRLLSDRFSAERPKGSFSTLEIQRTEQGDSAMYLCVSSVDRRPYGYTFGSGTRLTVV.

This clonotype was seen more than once but under ten times. The chain employs TRBV20-1 and TRBJ2-5, with D possibly being TRBD1 (6 bases). This CDR3 region has 14 residues. The V gene's germline CDR1 is DFQATT and CDR2 SNEGSKA (reference sequence). V dropped 2 bases and J dropped 4 bases, with 14 bases sitting between them. CDR3 nucleotide sequence: TGCAGTGCTAGAAACCCAGGGGCCGGAGAGACCCAGTACTTC. It specifies CSARNPGAGETQYF.

This chain links TRBV13 with TRBJ2-3; a weak D match, TRBD2 (6 bases). The CDR3 sequence is 12 residues long. Trimming stripped 7 bases from V and 3 bases from J, with 8 bases between. Germline V lookup: CDR1 PRHDT, CDR2 FYEKMQ (reference sequence). CDR3 region: CASTSGTDTQYF. CDR3 nucleotide sequence: TGTGCCAGCACCAGCGGGACAGATACGCAGTATTTT.

A remark on this clonotype: The junction differs from germline at one of its ends, possibly a read error. V usage is TRBV12-3 or TRBV12-4 and J usage is TRBJ2-1, with 9 positions matching TRBD2. The CDR3 is 17 amino acids. The CDR3 region has the DNA TGTGCCAGCAGTGTACCGGCGGGAGGGGGCTCCTACACTGAGCAGTTCTTC. This codes for CASSVPAGGGSYTEQFF.

This clonotype was counted many times. The J gene is TRBJ2-3, the V gene TRBV6-2 or TRBV6-3, with TRBD2 matching 7 bases. The V and J ends lost 2 bases and 1 base, in that order; junction bases with no gene match: 6. Germline CDR1 is MNHEY and CDR2 is SVGEGT. This CDR3 is built from 16 residues. The CDR3 is CASSYGTSVRTDTQYF. The CDR3 nucleotides are TGTGCCAGCAGTTACGGAACTAGCGTACGCACAGATACGCAGTATTTT.